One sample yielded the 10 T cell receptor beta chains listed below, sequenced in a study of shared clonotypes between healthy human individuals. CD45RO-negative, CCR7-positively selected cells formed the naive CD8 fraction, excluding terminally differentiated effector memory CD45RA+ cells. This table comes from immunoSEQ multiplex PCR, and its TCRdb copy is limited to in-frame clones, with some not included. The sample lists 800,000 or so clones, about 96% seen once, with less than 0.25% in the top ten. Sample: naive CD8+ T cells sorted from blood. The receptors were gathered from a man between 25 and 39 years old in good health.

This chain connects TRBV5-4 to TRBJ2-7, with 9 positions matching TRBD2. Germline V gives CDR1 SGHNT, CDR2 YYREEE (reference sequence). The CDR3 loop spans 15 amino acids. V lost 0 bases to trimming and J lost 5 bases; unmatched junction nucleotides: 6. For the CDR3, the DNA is TGTGCCAGCAGCTTGGGGGTAGCGGGAGTGCACGAGCAGTACTTC. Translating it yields CASSLGVAGVHEQYF.

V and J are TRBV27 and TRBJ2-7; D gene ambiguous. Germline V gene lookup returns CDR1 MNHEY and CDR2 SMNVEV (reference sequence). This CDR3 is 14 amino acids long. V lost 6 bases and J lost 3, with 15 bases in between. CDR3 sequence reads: CASRPPRSIYEQYF. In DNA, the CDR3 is TGTGCCAGCAGACCCCCCCGGAGCATCTACGAGCAGTACTTC.

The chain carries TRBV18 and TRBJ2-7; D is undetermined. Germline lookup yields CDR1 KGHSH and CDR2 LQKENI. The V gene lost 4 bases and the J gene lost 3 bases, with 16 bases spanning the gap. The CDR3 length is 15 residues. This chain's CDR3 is CASSHADASGYEQYF. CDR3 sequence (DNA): TGTGCCAGCTCACACGCGGATGCGTCTGGCTACGAGCAGTACTTC.

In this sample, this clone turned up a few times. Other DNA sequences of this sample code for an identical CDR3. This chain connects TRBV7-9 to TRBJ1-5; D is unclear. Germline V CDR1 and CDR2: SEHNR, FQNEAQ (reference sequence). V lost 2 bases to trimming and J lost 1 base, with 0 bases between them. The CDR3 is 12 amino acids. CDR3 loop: CASSLSNQPQHF. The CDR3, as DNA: TGTGCCAGCAGCTTAAGCAATCAGCCCCAGCATTTT.

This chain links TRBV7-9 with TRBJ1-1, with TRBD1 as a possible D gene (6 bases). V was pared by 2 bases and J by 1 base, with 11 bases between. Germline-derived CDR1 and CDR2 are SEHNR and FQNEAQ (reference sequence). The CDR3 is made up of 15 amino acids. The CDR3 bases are TGTGCCAGCAGCTTATCCCTGGGACAGAACACTGAAGCTTTCTTT. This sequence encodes CASSLSLGQNTEAFF.

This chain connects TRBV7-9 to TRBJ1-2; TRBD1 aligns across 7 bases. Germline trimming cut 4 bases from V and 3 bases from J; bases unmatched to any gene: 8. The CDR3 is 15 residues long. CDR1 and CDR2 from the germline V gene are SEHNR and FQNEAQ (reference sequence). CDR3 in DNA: TGTGCCAGCAGCTCAGCCGACAGGGAGTACTATGGCTACACCTTC. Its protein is CASSSADREYYGYTF.

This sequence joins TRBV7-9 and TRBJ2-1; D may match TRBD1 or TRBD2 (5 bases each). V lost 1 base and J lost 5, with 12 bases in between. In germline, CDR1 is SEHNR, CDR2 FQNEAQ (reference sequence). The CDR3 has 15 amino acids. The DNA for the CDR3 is TGTGCCAGCAGCTTAGTAGGGGACCAGAACAATGAGCAGTTCTTC. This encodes CASSLVGDQNNEQFF.

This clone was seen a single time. The CDR3 nucleotides are TGTGCCAGCAGCTTTTTCCGTACTGCGAACACTGAAGCTTTCTTT. This codes for CASSFFRTANTEAFF. The V gene is TRBV11-3, the J gene TRBJ1-1; D not resolved. CDR3 length equals 15 residues. With 3 bases removed from V and 1 base from J, the gap between germline ends came to 12 bases. Germline V lookup: CDR1 SGHNT, CDR2 YENEEA.

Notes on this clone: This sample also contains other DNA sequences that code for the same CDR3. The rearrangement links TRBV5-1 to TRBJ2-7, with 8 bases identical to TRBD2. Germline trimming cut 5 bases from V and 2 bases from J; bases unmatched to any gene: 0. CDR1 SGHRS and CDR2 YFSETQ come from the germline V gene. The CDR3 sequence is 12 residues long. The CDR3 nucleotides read TGCGCCAGCAGTAGCGGGACCTACGAGCAGTACTTC. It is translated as CASSSGTYEQYF.

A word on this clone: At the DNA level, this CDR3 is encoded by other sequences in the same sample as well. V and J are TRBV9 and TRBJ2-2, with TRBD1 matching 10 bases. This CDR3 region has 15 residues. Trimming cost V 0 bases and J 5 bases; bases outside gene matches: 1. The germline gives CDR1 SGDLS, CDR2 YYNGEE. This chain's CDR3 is CASSVGTGGTGELFF. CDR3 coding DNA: TGTGCCAGCAGCGTAGGGACAGGGGGGACCGGGGAGCTGTTTTTT.